This entry describes one TCR beta chain. This clonotype is categorized as medium-sized (0.01 to 0.1%). The antigen it recognizes is unknown. Base qualities are not provided; no much larger clone lies one nucleotide away. The method was PCR. At the Johns Hopkins FTIC core, DNA from the cultured CD4+ T cells underwent TCR sequencing with the Oncomine TCR Beta short-read assay. The QIAamp micro DNA kit was used to extract genomic DNA from the cultured CD4+ T cells. Oncomine TCR Beta libraries from cultured CD4+ T cells were pooled with unique dual indexes and sequenced on an Illumina iSeq 100. The study's own analysis went as follows. Non-productive sequences were removed, and CDR3s that did not start with C, did not end with F or W, or were shorter than 7 amino acids were discarded. The MANAFEST web application identified antigen-specific clonotypes by comparing peptide-stimulated wells against reference wells and other culture wells. To be called positive, a clone needed an FDR below 0.05, an odds ratio above 5, and a productive frequency above 0.1% in at least two of three replicate wells. Clonotypes that were significantly expanded in both SARS-CoV-2 spike wells and at least one common cold coronavirus spike condition were defined as cross-reactive. Using R version 3.6.1, CDR3 homology was evaluated through Levenshtein distances (stringdist) along with unrooted phylogenetic trees (ape). The public reads were reprocessed in TCRdb via fastp at Q25 and MiXCR, keeping in-frame beta chains. For every CDR3 protein sequence, its rows merge into one entry that carries the most common genes and DNA. The V and J calls and clone size come from TCRdb's table, not from the authors' own analysis. The sample includes about 18,000 distinct CDR3 sequences, with around two fifths observed a single time. Together, the top ten hold 9.5% to 15% of the sample.

The treatment or condition label, read with the paper, signifies: roughly 10-day PBMC culture with coronavirus spike peptide pools or control peptides (ViraFEST assay). To expand antigen-specific T cells with peptide pools and then pick out the expanded clonotypes through TCR sequencing, the study relied on the ViraFEST assay. The positive SARS-CoV-2 PCR tests of the convalescent patients were dated from March to December 2020, before the Alpha, Beta and Delta variants emerged in the United States. Each well held 2 million to 2.5 million PBMCs cultured with approximately 10 ug/ml peptide pools in IMDM containing around 5% human AB serum and 10 IU/ml IL-2. Half of the culture medium was replaced with fresh IL-2-containing medium on days 3 and 7. After 10 to 11 days of culture, CD4+ T cells were isolated by negative selection with the EasySep CD4+ T cell isolation kit. Ficoll-Paque Plus gradient centrifugation was used to isolate PBMCs from whole blood, and the isolated PBMCs were then either used fresh or cryopreserved at -140C. Culture conditions were generally each tested in triplicate wells.

Trimming accounts for 5 bases at V and 5 bases at J, while the number of junction bases matched to no gene is 7. From the cysteine up to the phenylalanine, the CDR3 has a length of 14 residues. This entry keeps only the CDR3 DNA: 42 bases, framed from base 1. CDR1 MNHEY and CDR2 SVGEGT were looked up in the germline V gene. The data stem from a study of vaccination and CD4 T cells after COVID-19 (dated by TCRdb to the early 2020s). Broadly, across the study: Every convalescent patient had a positive nasal swab PCR test for SARS-CoV-2, with mild disease in about 9 patients and severe disease in one. For stimulating the cultures, overlapping spike peptide pools were used, derived from SARS-CoV-2 as well as from the common cold coronaviruses HCoV-NL63, HCoV-OC43 and HCoV-229E. The convalescent cohort comprised six males and four females, including two Hispanic individuals, seven Caucasians, two Asians and one multiracial person. The spike-specific CD4+ TCR repertoire was compared before and after mRNA vaccination in fewer than eleven COVID-19 convalescent patients and several infection-naive healthy vaccine recipients. Post-vaccine blood samples were taken a median of around 77 days after the second vaccine dose, with a range of about 14 to 241 days. Post-COVID blood samples from convalescent patients were collected a median of around 100 days after diagnosis, with a range of roughly 35 to 180 days. Control cultures used a CEFX viral epitope pool as positive control, an HIV-1 Nef peptide pool as negative control, or no peptide. Participants got two doses of the Pfizer-BioNTech BNT162b2 vaccine (n=8) or two doses of the Moderna mRNA-1273 vaccine (n=2).

The study at large found these results: Among the post-vaccine SARS-CoV-2-reactive clones in convalescent patients, a median approximately 86% showed up only after vaccination, which suggests vaccine-specific priming. In convalescent patients, nearly all vaccine-specific clones (304 of 307) were found to be mono-reactive for SARS-CoV-2 spike rather than cross-reactive with common cold coronaviruses. The number of convalescent patients in the study was relatively small, and the study did not examine early timepoints following natural infection. The median count of SARS-CoV-2-reactive clonotypes went up from roughly 21 after infection to 30 to 40 after vaccination, although the change was not significant.

Recombination joined TRBV6-2 or TRBV6-3 with TRBJ2-5; 8 bases in the junction line up with TRBD1. This TCR was sampled from a human donor who had recovered from COVID-19. The sample consisted of CD4+ T cells from blood, cultured in vitro. DNA sequence: TGTGCCAGCAGTCGGACAGGGAGTTCGGAGACCCAGTACTTC. This is translated as CASSRTGSSETQYF.